This T cell receptor (beta chain) is from a study of persistence of HIV-infected CD4 T cells. About the research overall: CD4+ T cells responding to CMV or HIV-1 Gag were isolated.

Concerning this clone: Its antigen is unknown.

This CDR3 has 19 amino acids. Germline CDR1 reads SGHDT; CDR2 reads YYEEEE. With V trimmed by 0 bases and J by 4 bases, 17 bases remained unmatched. Overlapping HIV-1 Gag 15-mer peptides at around 1 ug per peptide per mL were used. Memory cells lacking CD40L and CD69 with high CD45RO were sorted. Sequencing used immunoSEQ version 4 in survey mode. Each sample used up to 1 ug genomic DNA diluted to 10 ng/uL. Produced via immunoSEQ multiplex PCR; TCRdb's table is partial and in-frame only. The sample yields tens of thousands of clones, 65% to 75% seen once. The sample consisted of CD4+ T cells sorted from PBMCs after approximately 19-hour stimulation, taken from a patient who received antiretroviral therapy. This sequence originates from an adult man with HIV who was CMV-seropositive. The chain is built from TRBV5-6 and TRBJ1-2; the match to TRBD1 covers 8 bases. The CDR3 region is CASSLETIFSRDRTYGYTF. In DNA, the CDR3 is TGTGCCAGCAGCTTGGAAACCATATTCTCCCGGGACAGGACCTATGGCTACACCTTC.